The 21 T cell receptor beta chains below were found in one sample sequenced in a study of molecular identifiers for immune sequencing clone quantification. TCRdb called the PCR reads again in MiXCR, with one record for every CDR3 protein. This sample carries 400,000 to 600,000 distinct CDR3 sequences, roughly 24% of them seen once, and the ten largest clones take 0.7% to 0.9%. Input material: naive CD8+ T cells from blood, with Jurkat cell RNA spiked in. Indicated subset: FACS-sorted CD8+CD4-CCR7+CD45RA+ naive T cells. The receptors come from a human donor in good health. Some libraries in this study had Jurkat cell RNA spiked in.

This rearrangement joins TRBV6-5 to TRBJ2-3; D remains ambiguous. Germline V gene sequence: CDR1 MNHEY, CDR2 SVGAGI. V lost 5 bases to trimming and J lost 1 base, with 13 bases between them. The CDR3 sequence is 15 residues long. The CDR3 spells CASSHDGHGTDTQYF. Written as DNA, the CDR3 is TGTGCCAGCAGTCATGACGGTCATGGCACAGATACGCAGTATTTT.

The gene calls are TRBV6-1 and TRBJ2-1, with D uncertain. V lost 2 bases, J lost 3 bases, and 5 bases lay in between. CDR1 is MNHNS, CDR2 SASEGT, per germline. The CDR3 consists of 13 residues. CDR3 sequence: CASSEYRYNEQFF. The DNA for the CDR3 is TGTGCCAGCAGTGAATATCGCTACAATGAGCAGTTCTTC.

The chain links TRBV28 to TRBJ1-5; 9 bases match TRBD1. The CDR3 is made up of 17 amino acids. Germline V CDR1 and CDR2: MDHEN, SYDVKM. J was trimmed by 1 base and V by 11 bases; bases with no gene match: 15. In nucleotides, the CDR3 is TGTGCCTCCCTAACCAACAGGGGGCCAGGGAGCAATCAGCCCCAGCATTTT. It specifies CASLTNRGPGSNQPQHF.

This clonotype was counted many times. The J gene is TRBJ2-1, the V gene TRBV7-3, with TRBD2 matching over 7 bases. Trimming removed 3 bases from V and 8 bases from J; junction bases left unmatched: 13. The CDR3 is 16 amino acids. Germline V gene lookup returns CDR1 SGHTA and CDR2 FQGTGA. The CDR3 DNA reads as TGTGCCAGCAGCTTCATCGGCGGGAGAGGTGCGGATGAGCAGTTCTTC. Encoded protein: CASSFIGGRGADEQFF.

This clonotype was seen more than once but under ten times. The genes are TRBV12-3 or TRBV12-4 and TRBJ2-3, with 8 nucleotides matching TRBD2. This CDR3 is built from 16 residues. Unmatched junction bases numbered 6, after V lost 1 base and J lost 3 bases. The CDR3 here is CASSLGAGELTDTQYF. The CDR3 region has the DNA TGTGCCAGCAGTTTAGGAGCGGGGGAATTGACAGATACGCAGTATTTT.

This clonotype was seen many times. The chain is built from TRBV29-1 and TRBJ1-1, with a weak D call TRBD1 (6 bases). The CDR3 spans 14 residues. V shed 3 bases and J shed 2 bases, with 13 bases lying between them. The germline CDR1 and CDR2 sequences are SQVTM and ANQGSEA. This chain's CDR3 is CSVEGGAGNTEAFF. CDR3 in DNA: TGCAGCGTTGAGGGGGGCGCGGGAAACACTGAAGCTTTCTTT.

This clonotype was seen a single time. The rearrangement links TRBV25-1 to TRBJ2-3; D is undetermined. Germline-derived CDR1 and CDR2 are MGHDK and SYGVNS. The V and J ends lost 6 bases and 2 bases respectively, with 9 bases between them. The CDR3 is 13 residues long. As DNA, the CDR3 is TGTGCCAGCAGCGGTCGTAACACAGATACGCAGTATTTT. This codes for CASSGRNTDTQYF.

A remark on this clonotype: This may be a read error, as it is one base from a much larger clone. This sequence joins TRBV29-1 and TRBJ2-7, with 8 bases fitting TRBD2. There are 14 residues in the CDR3. Germline assignment: CDR1 SQVTM and CDR2 ANQGSEA. The CDR3 bases are TGCAGACCTCTGCGGACTAGCTTATTTTGCGAGCGGTACTTC. Translated: CRPLRTSLFCERYF.

This clonotype has ten or more counts. V gene TRBV29-1 combines with J gene TRBJ1-1, with 9 positions matching TRBD1. The CDR3 totals 13 residues. V dropped 6 bases and J dropped 5; count of bases not matched to a gene: 7. From germline, CDR1 is SQVTM and CDR2 ANQGSEA. CDR3 sequence reads: CSVAPGTGTEAFF. The CDR3 DNA reads TGCAGCGTCGCCCCCGGGACAGGGACTGAAGCTTTCTTT. Full variable domain (missing parts from reference TRBV29-1 and TRBJ1-1): SAVISQKPSRDICQRGTSLTIQCQVDSQVTMMFWYRQQPGQSLTLIATANQGSEATYESGFVIDKFPISRPNLTFSTLTVSNMSPEDSSIYLCSVAPGTGTEAFFGQGTRLTVV.

In regard to this clonotype: With a much larger clone just one base away, this may be a read error. The rearrangement joins TRBV7-9 to TRBJ2-2, with TRBD2 as a possible D gene (5 bases). The CDR3 is 12 amino acids. CDR1 and CDR2 from the germline V gene are SEHNR and FQNEAQ (reference sequence). The CDR3 bases are TGTGCCAGCAGTCATTACACCGGGGAGCTGTCTTTT. As protein: CASSHYTGELSF.

This clonotype was recorded at least ten times. The chain carries TRBV11-2 and TRBJ2-1; D is tentatively TRBD1 or TRBD2 (5 bases each). Between the trimmed V and J ends, which lost 2 bases and 6 bases, there was a span of 23 bases. This CDR3 contains 18 residues. Germline values: CDR1 SGHAT, CDR2 FQNNGV. CDR3 sequence (DNA): TGTGCCAGCAGCTTATTCGCAGAGGGGCTCATTGCCGTCAATGAGCAGTTCTTC. This translates into CASSLFAEGLIAVNEQFF.

Note on this clonotype: As the CDR3 is not closed by the conserved phenylalanine or tryptophan, this likely results from a read error. This chain uses TRBV18 with TRBJ2-5, with TRBD2 identical over 10 bases. V was clipped by 6 bases and J by 1 base; unmatched bases: 5. The CDR3 totals 15 residues. Per the germline V gene, CDR1 is KGHSH and CDR2 is LQKENI. The CDR3 DNA follows: TGTGCCAGCTCCCTACTAGCGGGAACCCAAGAGACCCAGTACTCC. Encoded protein: CASSLLAGTQETQYS.

This clonotype has just a few counts. V usage is TRBV2 and J usage is TRBJ2-2, with D hard to call. V shed 3 bases and J shed 0 bases, with 8 bases lying between them. The germline CDR1 and CDR2 sequences are SNHLY and FYNNEI. The CDR3 has 15 residues. This chain's CDR3 is CASSDMPPNTGELFF. CDR3 nucleotide sequence: TGTGCCAGCAGTGATATGCCCCCGAACACCGGGGAGCTGTTTTTT.

The chain has TRBV4-1 and TRBJ1-5; TRBD1 agrees at 7 bases. The CDR3 runs 15 residues. With 5 bases clipped from V and 2 bases from J, the junction kept 6 bases outside the gene matches. Germline loops: CDR1 MGHRA, CDR2 YSYEKL. The DNA for the CDR3 is TGCGCCAGCAGCGACAACACAGGGGGCAATCAGCCCCAGCATTTT. Translated: CASSDNTGGNQPQHF.

Comment on this clonotype: A much larger clone differs by one base, so this may be a read error. The gene calls are TRBV29-1 and TRBJ2-7, with no clear D. This CDR3 has 12 amino acids. Germline V gene sequence: CDR1 SQVTM, CDR2 ANQGSEA. V was pared by 8 bases and J by 9 bases, with 20 bases between. The CDR3 DNA follows: TGCAGCCCCTGGCGCAGTCCCCACGCGCAGTACTTC. This translates into CSPWRSPHAQYF.

V and J are TRBV30 and TRBJ1-1; TRBD1 matches 7 bases. The V segment lost 5 bases and the J segment 8 bases; nucleotides outside the gene matches: 11. The CDR3 length is 13 residues. The germline V gene encodes CDR1 GTSNPN and CDR2 SVGIG (reference sequence). The CDR3, as DNA: TGTGCCTGGGGGGTCACAGGGGCGGGCGAAGCTTTCTTT. Translation gives CAWGVTGAGEAFF.

This clonotype came up a few times. The chain recombines TRBV7-9 with TRBJ2-5, with D unresolved. This CDR3 spans 12 amino acids. From germline, CDR1 is SEHNR and CDR2 FQNEAQ (reference sequence). Trimming shortened V by 1 base and J by 10 bases, and 10 bases separated the two germline ends. The CDR3 sequence is CASSLGSMVQYF. As DNA, the CDR3 is TGTGCCAGCAGCTTAGGTTCTATGGTCCAGTACTTC.

This clonotype came up a few times. This chain joins TRBV28 and TRBJ1-5; TRBD1 is a possible D gene (6 bases). Germline CDR1 and CDR2: MDHEN and SYDVKM. V was clipped by 6 bases and J by 3 bases, with 15 bases between them. The CDR3 length is 15 residues. The CDR3 nucleotides read TGTGCCAGCAGGTACAGGGCCTCTTACAATCAGCCCCAGCATTTT. Its protein product is CASRYRASYNQPQHF.

V gene TRBV12-3 or TRBV12-4 combines with J gene TRBJ2-5; 7 nucleotides align to TRBD1. Unmatched junction bases numbered 8, after V lost 1 base and J lost 3 bases. This CDR3 contains 16 residues. The CDR3 region is CASSLGTGDREETQYF. The CDR3 DNA reads as TGTGCCAGCAGTTTAGGAACTGGGGACAGAGAAGAGACCCAGTACTTC.

This clonotype showed up just a few times. This chain joins TRBV4-1 and TRBJ2-7; TRBD1 matches at 9 bases. Germline V gene data show CDR1 as MGHRA and CDR2 as YSYEKL. The CDR3 runs to 15 residues. J gave up 3 bases and V 4 bases, and 7 bases lay outside the gene matches. CDR3 sequence reads: CASSPMGQGGYEQYF. In DNA form, the CDR3 reads TGCGCCAGCAGCCCCATGGGACAGGGTGGCTACGAGCAGTACTTC.

This clonotype was seen more than once but under ten times. This sequence joins TRBV7-8 and TRBJ2-5; D possibly uses TRBD1 or TRBD2 (6 bases each). Between the trimmed V and J ends, which lost 2 bases and 2 bases, there was a span of 12 bases. Germline V gives CDR1 SGHVS, CDR2 FQNEAQ. The CDR3 consists of 15 residues. CDR3 loop: CASSLMTGLQETQYF. CDR3 bases: TGTGCCAGCAGCTTAATGACAGGACTACAAGAGACCCAGTACTTC.